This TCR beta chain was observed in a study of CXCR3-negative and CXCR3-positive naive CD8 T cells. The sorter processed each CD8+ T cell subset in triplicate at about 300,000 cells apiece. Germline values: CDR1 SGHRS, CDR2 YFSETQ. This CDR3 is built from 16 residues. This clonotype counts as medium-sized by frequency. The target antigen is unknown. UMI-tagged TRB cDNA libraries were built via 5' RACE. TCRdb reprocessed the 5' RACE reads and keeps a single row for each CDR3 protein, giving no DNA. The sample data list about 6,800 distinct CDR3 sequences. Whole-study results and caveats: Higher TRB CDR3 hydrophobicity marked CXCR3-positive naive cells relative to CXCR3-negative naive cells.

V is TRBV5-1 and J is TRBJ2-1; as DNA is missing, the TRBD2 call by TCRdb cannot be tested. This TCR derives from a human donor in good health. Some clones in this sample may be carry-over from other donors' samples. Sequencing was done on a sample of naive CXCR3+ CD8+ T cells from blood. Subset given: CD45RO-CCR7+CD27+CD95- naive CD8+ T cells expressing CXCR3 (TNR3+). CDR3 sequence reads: CASSLVGLVDYNEQFF.